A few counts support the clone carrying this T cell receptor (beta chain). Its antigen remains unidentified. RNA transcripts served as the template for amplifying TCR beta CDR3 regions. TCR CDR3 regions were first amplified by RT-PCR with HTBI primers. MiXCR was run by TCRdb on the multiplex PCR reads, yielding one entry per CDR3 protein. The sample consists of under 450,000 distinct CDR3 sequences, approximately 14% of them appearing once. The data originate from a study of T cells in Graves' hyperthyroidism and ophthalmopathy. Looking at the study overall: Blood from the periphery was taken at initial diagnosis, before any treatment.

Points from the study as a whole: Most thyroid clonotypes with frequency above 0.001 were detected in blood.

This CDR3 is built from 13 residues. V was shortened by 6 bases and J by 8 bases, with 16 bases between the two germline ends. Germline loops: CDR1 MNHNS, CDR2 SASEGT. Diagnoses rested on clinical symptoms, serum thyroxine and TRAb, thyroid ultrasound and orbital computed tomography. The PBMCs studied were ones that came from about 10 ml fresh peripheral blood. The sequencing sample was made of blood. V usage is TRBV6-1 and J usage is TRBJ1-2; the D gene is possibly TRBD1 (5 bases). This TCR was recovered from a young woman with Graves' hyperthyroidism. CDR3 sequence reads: CASSPQGLWGYTF. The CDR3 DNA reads TGTGCCAGCAGCCCGCAGGGTTTGTGGGGCTACACCTTC.